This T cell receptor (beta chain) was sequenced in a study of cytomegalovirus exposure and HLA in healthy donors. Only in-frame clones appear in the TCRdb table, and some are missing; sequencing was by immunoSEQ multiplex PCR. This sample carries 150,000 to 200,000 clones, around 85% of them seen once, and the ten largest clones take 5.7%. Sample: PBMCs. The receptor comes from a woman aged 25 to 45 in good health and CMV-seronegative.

The CDR3 sequence: CASENTEAFF. Here the CDR3 DNA reads TGTGCCAGCGAGAACACTGAAGCTTTCTTT. This rearrangement joins TRBV2 to TRBJ1-1; D not certain. The germline V gene has CDR1 SNHLY and CDR2 FYNNEI. Trimming took 8 bases from V and 1 from J, leaving 2 bases between them. There are 10 residues in the CDR3.